The clone carrying this TCR beta chain occurred many times. The data were obtained in a study of T cell repertoires in cytomegalovirus infection. Study at large: Both CMV infection and a matching HLA type were indicated by public TCR beta signatures.

MiXCR, applied by TCRdb to the reads, yields one record per CDR3 protein. The table has around 250,000 distinct CDR3 sequences, about 17% seen once. The sequence came from a human donor in good health (CMV status not recorded). Some clones in this sample may be carry-over from other donors' samples. The sample taken for sequencing was CD8+ T cells from PBMCs.

This CDR3 is CASSSSVNQPQHF. CDR3 DNA: TGTGCCAGCAGCTCATCGGTGAATCAGCCCCAGCATTTT. The chain links TRBV7-6 to TRBJ1-5; D remains ambiguous. V lost 4 bases and J 4 bases, leaving 8 bases between the germline ends. Germline CDR1 is SGHVS and CDR2 is FNYEAQ. The CDR3 runs to 13 residues. Full variable domain (rest looked up from reference TRBV7-6 and TRBJ1-5): GAGVSQSPRYKVTKRGQDVALRCDPISGHVSLYWYRQALGQGPEFLTYFNYEAQQDKSGLPNDRFSAERPEGSISTLTIQRTEQRDSAMYRCASSSSVNQPQHFGDGTRLSIL.